This passage covers 18 T cell receptor beta chains from one sample sequenced in a study of CD8 T cells in Susac syndrome. RNA amounts of roughly 0.45 to 1 ug underwent reverse transcription with random hexamers. In TCRdb, the immunoSEQ multiplex PCR reads were re-called with MiXCR into one record per CDR3 protein. The table has about 180,000 distinct CDR3 sequences, 90% to 97% seen once. Specimen: CD4+ T cells from PBMCs. The source of these receptors is a human donor with Susac syndrome.

This clonotype was picked up one time. J is TRBJ2-1 and V is TRBV7-2; D is uncertain. The CDR3 has 11 amino acids. Germline-derived CDR1 and CDR2 are SGHTA and FQGNSA. Trimming cost V 4 bases and J 5 bases, with 3 bases left between them. CDR3 nucleotides: TGTGCCAGCAGCTCTCACAATGAGCAGTTCTTC. This codes for CASSSHNEQFF.

This clonotype was recorded once. The V gene is TRBV6-2 or TRBV6-3, the J gene TRBJ2-7; D uncertain. Deletions cut 0 bases from V and 5 bases from J, with 8 bases between. The CDR3 loop spans 13 amino acids. Germline lookup yields CDR1 MNHEY and CDR2 SVGEGT. The CDR3 DNA is TGTGCCAGCAGTTACTCTTGGAGCGACGAGCAGTACTTC. As protein: CASSYSWSDEQYF.

This sequence joins TRBV4-3 and TRBJ2-1; 8 bases match TRBD2. Unmatched junction bases numbered 9, after V lost 5 bases and J lost 9 bases. CDR3 size: 14 residues. Germline assignment: CDR1 LGHNA and CDR2 YSLEER. CDR3 nucleotide sequence: TGCGCCAGCAGCAGCAAGCGGGGGTCGGGTGAGCAGTTCTTC. Residues: CASSSKRGSGEQFF.

The J gene is TRBJ2-6, the V gene TRBV5-1, with TRBD1 matching over 7 bases. This CDR3 is 17 amino acids long. V shed 0 bases and J 1 base; nucleotides not matched to a gene: 4. CDR1 and CDR2 (germline): SGHRS, YFSETQ. The CDR3 sequence is CASSLDPTGSGANVLTF. The CDR3, as DNA: TGCGCCAGCAGCTTGGATCCGACAGGGTCTGGGGCCAACGTCCTGACTTTC.

The gene calls are TRBV20-1 and TRBJ2-3, with a tentative D call TRBD2 (7 bases). The CDR3 is 18 residues long. Per the germline V gene, CDR1 is DFQATT and CDR2 is SNEGSKA (reference sequence). The V end was cut by 1 base, the J end by 0 bases, with 20 bases between. CDR3 residues: CSARGVRVAGASTDTQYF. The DNA of the CDR3 is TGCAGTGCTAGAGGGGTGAGGGTGGCGGGGGCGAGCACAGATACGCAGTATTTT.

Here the CDR3 reads CASSYGAGLIEQFF. The CDR3 DNA follows: TGTGCCAGCAGTTACGGGGCAGGGCTAATAGAGCAGTTCTTC. This chain uses TRBV6-6 with TRBJ2-1, with a tentative D call TRBD1 (5 bases). Trimming left V 2 bases short and J 10 bases short, with 15 bases between. Germline assignment: CDR1 MNHNY and CDR2 SVGAGI (reference sequence). The CDR3 sequence is 14 residues long.

CDR3 protein: CASSRTSSSYNEQFF. CDR3 bases: TGTGCCAGCAGCCGGACTTCCAGCTCCTACAATGAGCAGTTCTTC. The chain has TRBV6-5 and TRBJ2-1; TRBD2 might be the D (5 bases). The germline V and J ends were trimmed by 6 bases and 0 bases, with 12 bases remaining between them. Germline V lookup: CDR1 MNHEY, CDR2 SVGAGI. There are 15 residues in the CDR3.

DNA of the CDR3: TGTGCCTGGAATACAGGGTTTAATCAGCCCCAGCATTTT. Protein: CAWNTGFNQPQHF. The V call is TRBV30, the J call TRBJ1-5, with D maybe TRBD1 (6 bases). Trimming cost V 4 bases and J 4 bases, with 11 bases left between them. CDR1 and CDR2 from the germline V gene are GTSNPN and SVGIG (reference sequence). The CDR3 is 13 amino acids.

The gene calls are TRBV25-1 and TRBJ1-2; no firm D call. V lost 2 bases to trimming and J lost 9 bases, with 7 bases between them. Germline V gene data show CDR1 as MGHDK and CDR2 as SYGVNS. This CDR3 contains 11 residues. In DNA, the CDR3 is TGTGCCAGCAGTGAAGTGGGAAGCTACACCTTC. Protein product: CASSEVGSYTF.

The chain is built from TRBV4-3 and TRBJ1-4; D gene unclear. The V and J ends lost 1 base and 2 bases respectively, with 20 bases between them. There are 19 residues in the CDR3. Per the germline V gene, CDR1 is LGHNA and CDR2 is YSLEER. CDR3 nucleotide sequence: TGCGCCAGCAGCCAAGTCGTAGTAGGTCCGGCAGCGACTAATGAAAAACTGTTTTTT. It specifies CASSQVVVGPAATNEKLFF.

The rearrangement uses TRBV24-1 and TRBJ2-1; D not resolved. The CDR3 totals 13 residues. The germline gives CDR1 KGHDR, CDR2 SFDVKD. Between the trimmed V and J ends, which lost 4 bases and 7 bases, there was a span of 10 bases. The CDR3 loop is CATSEPPGNEQFF. The DNA for the CDR3 is TGTGCCACCAGTGAACCCCCCGGGAATGAGCAGTTCTTC.

V gene TRBV20-1 combines with J gene TRBJ1-5; 9 nucleotides align to TRBD1. The germline V gene encodes CDR1 DFQATT and CDR2 SNEGSKA (reference sequence). Germline trimming cut 3 bases from V and 5 bases from J; bases unmatched to any gene: 14. The CDR3 runs to 17 residues. CDR3 in amino acids: CSARSGTGKGGHQPQHF. As DNA, the CDR3 is TGCAGTGCTAGGTCCGGGACAGGGAAAGGTGGGCATCAGCCCCAGCATTTT.

The V call is TRBV7-9, the J call TRBJ1-2; D is uncertain. This CDR3 region has 13 residues. Germline loops: CDR1 SEHNR, CDR2 FQNEAQ (reference sequence). V gave up 3 bases and J gave up 8 bases, with 13 bases separating them. CDR3 sequence: CASSLGRKRGYTF. DNA of the CDR3: TGTGCCAGCAGCTTGGGCAGGAAAAGGGGCTACACCTTC. The full variable domain, with the rest looked up from reference TRBV7-9 and TRBJ1-2, is DTGVSQNPRHKITKRGQNVTFRCDPISEHNRLYWYRQTLGQGPEFLTYFQNEAQLEKSRLLSDRFSAERPKGSFSTLEIQRTEQGDSAMYLCASSLGRKRGYTFGSGTRLTVV.

The V call is TRBV9, the J call TRBJ1-2; D perhaps matches TRBD1 (5 bases). Deletions cut 3 bases from V and 3 bases from J, with 12 bases between. The CDR3 spans 14 residues. Germline V gene data show CDR1 as SGDLS and CDR2 as YYNGEE. CDR3 protein: CASSAPTADYGYTF. CDR3 sequence (DNA): TGTGCCAGCAGCGCCCCGACAGCCGACTATGGCTACACCTTC.

The chain couples TRBV24-1 to TRBJ2-5, with TRBD1 matching over 8 bases. The germline V gene has CDR1 KGHDR and CDR2 SFDVKD. V was pared by 7 bases and J by 2 bases, with 5 bases of the junction left unmatched. The CDR3 contains 14 residues. CDR3 loop: CATRATGGQETQYF. CDR3 bases: TGTGCCACCAGGGCCACAGGGGGACAAGAGACCCAGTACTTC.

The chain joins TRBV2 to TRBJ2-4; TRBD1 matches 9 bases. CDR1 and CDR2 (germline): SNHLY, FYNNEI. CDR3 length equals 16 residues. Trimming at V came to 7 bases and at J to 6 bases, leaving 13 bases not matched to a gene. The CDR3 here is CASTDRDRVGGNIQYF. CDR3 in DNA: TGTGCCAGCACCGACCGGGACAGGGTGGGGGGAAACATTCAGTACTTC.

J is TRBJ1-1 and V is TRBV5-1; tentative D call: TRBD1 (5 bases). Germline loops: CDR1 SGHRS, CDR2 YFSETQ. Trimming pared 6 bases from V and 2 bases from J, leaving 17 bases between. The CDR3 totals 15 residues. The CDR3 region is CASKREGTDNTEAFF. Here the CDR3 DNA reads TGCGCCAGCAAACGGGAGGGGACTGATAACACTGAAGCTTTCTTT. The complete variable domain, with remaining parts taken from reference TRBV5-1 and TRBJ1-1, reads KAGVTQTPRYLIKTRGQQVTLSCSPISGHRSVSWYQQTPGQGLQFLFEYFSETQRNKGNFPGRFSGRQFSNSRSEMNVSTLELGDSALYLCASKREGTDNTEAFFGQGTRLTVV.

The chain combines TRBV3-1 with TRBJ2-7; D might be TRBD2 (6 bases). Looked up from germline, CDR1 is LGHDT and CDR2 is YNNKEL (reference sequence). V lost 0 bases and J lost 1, with 10 bases in between. This CDR3 has 15 amino acids. The CDR3 loop reads CASSQDPLASYEQYF. CDR3 nucleotide sequence: TGTGCCAGCAGCCAAGATCCACTAGCTTCCTACGAGCAGTACTTC.